Below, one T cell receptor (beta chain) is given with its context. Antigen specificity is unknown. The CDR3 spans 17 residues. The V end was cut by 7 bases, the J end by 4 bases, with 22 bases between. From germline, CDR1 is LNHDA and CDR2 SQIVND (reference sequence). The table came from immunoSEQ multiplex PCR; TCRdb's copy has only in-frame clones and leaves some out. The sample holds about 140,000 clones; 91% are singletons and the top ten take about 7.5%. The sample comes from a study of T cell responses to AZD1222 COVID-19 vaccine. Study results and caveats: Increased Spike-specific TCR breadth and depth were observed after two AZD1222 doses.

The sequencing used peripheral blood, collected 28 days after the second dose of the MenACWY control vaccine. J is TRBJ2-2 and V is TRBV19; weak D call: TRBD2 (5 bases). The receptor's source is an adult who received the MenACWY meningococcal vaccine as a control. The CDR3 spells CASTSRRTPIGTGELFF. CDR3 bases: TGTGCCAGTACCTCCAGGAGGACCCCAATCGGCACCGGGGAGCTGTTTTTT.